This T cell receptor beta chain was recorded in a study of blood T cell repertoires in COVID-19. The overall study: Nucleic acid was either cDNA or gDNA, and it came from T cells, B-cell-depleted T cells, or PBMCs.

Authors' processing steps: It was from reference gene primer amplification that nucleated cell counts were estimated. Produced via immunoSEQ multiplex PCR; TCRdb's table is partial and in-frame only. V and J calls and clone size are those listed in that table; D and trimming were worked out from the DNA. This sample has about half a million clones, with approximately 83% found just once. The V gene end was trimmed by 0 bases and the J gene end by 5 bases; junction bases not matched to a gene: 7. The CDR3 spans 16 residues. Germline CDR1 reads SGHRS; CDR2 reads YFSETQ. The sequence was obtained from a human donor in a cohort sampled during active COVID-19. The sequenced material came from peripheral blood. The chain joins TRBV5-1 to TRBJ2-2; 7 bases map to TRBD1. The CDR3 loop reads CASSLAQGRGTGELFF. The CDR3 bases are TGCGCCAGCAGCTTGGCCCAGGGCAGGGGGACCGGGGAGCTGTTTTTT. The full variable domain, with the rest looked up from reference TRBV5-1 and TRBJ2-2, is KAGVTQTPRYLIKTRGQQVTLSCSPISGHRSVSWYQQTPGQGLQFLFEYFSETQRNKGNFPGRFSGRQFSNSRSEMNVSTLELGDSALYLCASSLAQGRGTGELFFGEGSRLTVL.